A selection of T cell receptor beta chains follows, all from one sample in a study of early stage breast cancer tumors. Sequenced by immunoSEQ multiplex PCR; TCRdb stores in-frame clones only, minus some. The data show 69,000 or so clones, with 75% to 90% seen just once and about 4.4% held by the top ten. Sequencing input: blood. Receptors originate from a person between 35 and 49 years old with breast cancer. CDR3s include the opening cysteine and the closing phenylalanine or tryptophan. D genes are given only for firm matches. For some rows the clone size is stated as once, few or many, or as a class when expanded; others skip it.

j_call d_call clone_size v_call cdr3_aa cdr3_nt
TRBJ2-1 - - TRBV6-5 CASSLHPGEPYNEQFF TGTGCCAGCAGTTTACACCCGGGAGAGCCCTACAATGAGCAGTTCTTC
TRBJ2-3 - - TRBV19 CASSIFRRHTQYF TGTGCCAGTAGTATATTTCGCCGCCATACGCAGTATTTT
TRBJ1-5 - - TRBV6-5 CASRNFNGNQPQHF TGTGCCAGCAGAAACTTCAATGGGAATCAGCCCCAGCATTTT
TRBJ2-1 - - TRBV5-8 CASSLKVSSYNEQFF TGTGCCAGCAGCTTGAAGGTTAGCTCCTACAATGAGCAGTTCTTC
TRBJ2-1 TRBD2 once TRBV30 CAWSGTSGRYNEQFF TGTGCCTGGAGTGGTACTAGCGGGAGATACAATGAGCAGTTCTTC
TRBJ2-7 TRBD2 - TRBV4-1 CASGSGTSDEQYF TGCGCCAGCGGCTCCGGGACTAGCGACGAGCAGTACTTC
TRBJ2-1 TRBD2 - TRBV9 CASSLEGSGRGEQFF TGTGCCAGCAGCCTAGAGGGTAGCGGGAGGGGTGAGCAGTTCTTC
TRBJ1-2 - - TRBV2 CASSPKGLGGYTF TGTGCCAGCAGCCCCAAGGGCTTAGGGGGCTACACCTTC
TRBJ1-3 - - TRBV7-9 CASSPGSGNTIYF TGTGCCAGCAGCCCCGGCTCTGGAAACACCATATATTTT
TRBJ2-4 - - TRBV6-1 CASSDWVAKNIQYF TGTGCCAGCAGTGATTGGGTGGCCAAAAACATTCAGTACTTC
TRBJ2-3 - once TRBV2 CASIEKLTWDTQYF TGTGCCAGCATCGAGAAGTTGACTTGGGATACGCAGTATTTT
TRBJ2-5 TRBD2 - TRBV19 CASREASGAQETQYF TGTGCCAGTAGAGAGGCTAGCGGGGCACAAGAGACCCAGTACTTC
TRBJ2-7 TRBD1 - TRBV5-1 CASSFRDRDEKQYF TGCGCCAGCAGCTTCCGGGACAGGGATGAGAAGCAGTACTTC
TRBJ2-2 - - TRBV11-1 CASSATSYTGELFF TGTGCCAGCAGCGCCACTAGTTACACCGGGGAGCTGTTTTTT
TRBJ1-1 TRBD1 - TRBV29-1 CSAVKGADTEAFF TGCAGCGCTGTAAAGGGGGCTGACACTGAAGCTTTCTTT
TRBJ1-4 TRBD1 - TRBV9 CASNQGATNEKLFF TGTGCCAGCAATCAGGGGGCGACTAATGAAAAACTGTTTTTT
TRBJ2-1 TRBD2 - TRBV5-1 CASSLGLAGLYNEQFF TGCGCCAGCAGCTTGGGACTAGCGGGACTCTACAATGAGCAGTTCTTC
TRBJ1-1 - few TRBV10-1 CASSSSMNTEAFF TGCGCCAGCAGTTCTTCCATGAACACTGAAGCTTTCTTT
TRBJ1-2 - few TRBV11-2 CASSSEGVRGYTF TGTGCCAGCAGCTCCGAGGGTGTTCGTGGCTACACCTTC
TRBJ2-5 TRBD2 - TRBV5-4 CASSLTSGREETQYF TGTGCCAGCAGCTTGACTAGCGGGAGAGAAGAGACCCAGTACTTC
TRBJ1-2 - - TRBV7-9 CASSLINYGYTF TGTGCCAGCAGCTTAATCAACTATGGCTACACCTTC
TRBJ1-5 TRBD1 - TRBV27 CASSPSPGTVNQPQHF TGTGCCAGCAGTCCTTCTCCCGGGACAGTAAATCAGCCCCAGCATTTT
TRBJ2-7 TRBD1 - TRBV5-1 CASSLGQGWHEQYF TGCGCCAGCAGCCTGGGACAGGGCTGGCACGAGCAGTACTTC
TRBJ1-1 - few TRBV16 CASSQQGNTEAFF TGTGCCAGCAGCCAGCAGGGGAACACTGAAGCTTTCTTT
TRBJ2-7 - few TRBV11-3 CASSQNPYEQYF TGTGCCAGCAGCCAAAATCCCTACGAGCAGTACTTC
TRBJ2-1 - - TRBV7-3 CASSLAGLGGEQFF TGTGCCAGCAGCTTAGCGGGTCTAGGGGGTGAGCAGTTCTTC
TRBJ2-1 TRBD2 once TRBV5-8 CASSLGTSDNEQFF TGTGCCAGCAGCCTGGGGACTAGCGACAATGAGCAGTTCTTC
TRBJ1-5 - many TRBV28 CASNARNDRNNQPQHF TGTGCCAGCAATGCCCGGAACGACAGGAACAATCAGCCCCAGCATTTT
TRBJ1-5 - - TRBV7-2 CASSLQGTVNQPQHF TGTGCCAGCAGCTTACAGGGAACAGTCAATCAGCCCCAGCATTTT
TRBJ2-1 - - TRBV7-9 CASSLPIGEQFF TGTGCCAGCAGCTTACCGATAGGTGAGCAGTTCTTC
TRBJ1-1 - - TRBV6-1 CASSRQGLNTEAFF TGTGCCAGCAGTAGGCAGGGTTTGAACACTGAAGCTTTCTTT
TRBJ1-5 - few TRBV6-1 CASSEALGNQPQHF TGTGCCAGCAGTGAAGCGTTGGGGAATCAGCCCCAGCATTTT
TRBJ2-2 - medium-sized TRBV28 CASSFELANTGELFF TGTGCCAGCAGTTTTGAACTGGCGAACACCGGGGAGCTGTTTTTT
TRBJ1-1 - - TRBV7-3 CASSSAPRNTEAFF TGTGCCAGCAGCTCCGCCCCGCGGAACACTGAAGCTTTCTTT
TRBJ1-3 - - TRBV19 CASKLGSGNTIYF TGTGCCAGTAAGTTGGGCTCTGGAAACACCATATATTTT
TRBJ2-7 - - TRBV28 CASSFSKATYEQYF TGTGCCAGCAGTTTTTCCAAGGCTACCTACGAGCAGTACTTC
TRBJ1-5 TRBD1 - TRBV19 CASSIIQDRAGQPQHF TGTGCCAGTAGTATAATACAGGACAGGGCGGGTCAGCCCCAGCATTTT
TRBJ2-3 - - TRBV27 CASTSGLSTDTQYF TGTGCCAGCACATCAGGGTTGAGTACAGATACGCAGTATTTT
TRBJ2-7 TRBD1 - TRBV5-6 CASRQTGTGMDEQYF TGTGCCAGCAGACAGACCGGGACAGGGATGGACGAGCAGTACTTC
TRBJ2-7 - - TRBV18 CASSLDISYEQYF TGTGCCAGCTCACTAGACATATCCTACGAGCAGTACTTC
TRBJ2-1 - few TRBV7-2 CASSSSTKSRQFF TGTGCCAGCAGCTCAAGTACAAAGAGTAGGCAGTTCTTC
TRBJ2-5 TRBD2 - TRBV4-1 CASSQDSSGTRNTQYF TGCGCCAGCAGCCAGGATTCCTCCGGGACTAGGAATACCCAGTACTTC
TRBJ2-5 TRBD1 - TRBV19 CASSIGSTGGQETQYF TGTGCCAGTAGTATAGGTTCGACAGGGGGTCAAGAGACCCAGTACTTC
TRBJ1-1 TRBD1 - TRBV6-1 CASTETGGLGEAFF TGTGCCAGCACGGAGACAGGGGGCTTAGGTGAAGCTTTCTTT
TRBJ2-1 - - TRBV29-1 CSVEAPGEQFF TGCAGCGTTGAAGCCCCGGGGGAGCAGTTCTTC
TRBJ2-1 - few TRBV27 CASSPTRMDEQFF TGTGCCAGCAGTCCTACCAGGATGGATGAGCAGTTCTTC
TRBJ1-5 - - TRBV29-1 CSVGTDTNQPQHF TGCAGCGTCGGGACCGATACCAATCAGCCCCAGCATTTT
TRBJ2-1 - once TRBV13 CASSRTPAGEQFF TGTGCCAGCAGCCGTACACCGGCCGGGGAGCAGTTCTTC
TRBJ2-5 - - TRBV5-1 CASSLGGVYRETQYF TGCGCCAGCAGCTTGGGGGGGGTCTATAGAGAGACCCAGTACTTC
TRBJ2-3 TRBD1 - TRBV5-1 CASSGTGTDTQYF TGCGCCAGCAGCGGGACAGGCACAGATACGCAGTATTTT
TRBJ2-7 - few TRBV5-1 CASSLEGVEQYF TGCGCCAGCAGCTTGGAAGGGGTCGAGCAGTACTTC
TRBJ1-5 - once TRBV6-6 CASSYSEGGNQPQHF TGTGCCAGCAGTTACTCAGAAGGGGGCAATCAGCCCCAGCATTTT
TRBJ1-5 - - TRBV6-5 CASSTGVPGPQHF TGTGCCAGCAGCACCGGGGTACCAGGGCCCCAGCATTTT
TRBJ2-5 - - TRBV27 CASSSRTGIETQYF TGTGCCAGCAGTTCCCGCACAGGGATAGAGACCCAGTACTTC
TRBJ2-2 TRBD1 - TRBV5-1 CASSPWTGNPGELFF TGCGCCAGCAGCCCCTGGACAGGGAACCCCGGGGAGCTGTTTTTT
TRBJ2-3 TRBD1 - TRBV5-1 CASSQDRGRTDTQYF TGCGCCAGCAGCCAGGACAGGGGGCGCACAGATACGCAGTATTTT
TRBJ1-2 TRBD1 few TRBV2 CASSATGESRGYTF TGTGCCAGCAGTGCTACAGGGGAGTCGCGTGGCTACACCTTC
TRBJ2-1 TRBD1 - TRBV9 CASSVEGDRYNEQFF TGTGCCAGCAGCGTAGAGGGGGACAGATACAATGAGCAGTTCTTC
TRBJ1-1 - - TRBV28 CASSRPTNTEAFF TGTGCCAGCTCCCGACCGACGAACACTGAAGCTTTCTTT